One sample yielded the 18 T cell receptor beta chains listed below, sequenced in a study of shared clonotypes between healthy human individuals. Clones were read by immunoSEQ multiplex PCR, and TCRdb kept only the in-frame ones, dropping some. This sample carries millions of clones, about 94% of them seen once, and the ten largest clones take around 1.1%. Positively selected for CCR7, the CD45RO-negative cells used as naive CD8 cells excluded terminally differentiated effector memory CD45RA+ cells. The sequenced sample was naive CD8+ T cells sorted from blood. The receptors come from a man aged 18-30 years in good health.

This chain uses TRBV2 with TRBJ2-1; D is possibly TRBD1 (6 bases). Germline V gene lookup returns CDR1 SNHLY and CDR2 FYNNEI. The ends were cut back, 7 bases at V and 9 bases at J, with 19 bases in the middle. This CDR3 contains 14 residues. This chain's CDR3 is CASMTGQGFGEQFF. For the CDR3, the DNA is TGTGCCAGCATGACGGGACAAGGATTCGGTGAGCAGTTCTTC.

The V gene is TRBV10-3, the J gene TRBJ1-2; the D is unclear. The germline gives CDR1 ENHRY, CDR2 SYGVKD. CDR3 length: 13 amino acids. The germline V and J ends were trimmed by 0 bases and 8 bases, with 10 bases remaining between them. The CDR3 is CAISESKMFGYTF. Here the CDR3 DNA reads TGTGCCATCAGTGAGTCCAAGATGTTCGGCTACACCTTC.

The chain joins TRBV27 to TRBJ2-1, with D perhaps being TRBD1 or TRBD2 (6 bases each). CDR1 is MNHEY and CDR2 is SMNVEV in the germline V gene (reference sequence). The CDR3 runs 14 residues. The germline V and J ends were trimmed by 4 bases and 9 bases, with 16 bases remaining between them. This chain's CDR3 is CASSYGTGGSEQFF. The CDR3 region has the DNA TGTGCCAGCAGTTATGGGACCGGGGGCAGTGAGCAGTTCTTC.

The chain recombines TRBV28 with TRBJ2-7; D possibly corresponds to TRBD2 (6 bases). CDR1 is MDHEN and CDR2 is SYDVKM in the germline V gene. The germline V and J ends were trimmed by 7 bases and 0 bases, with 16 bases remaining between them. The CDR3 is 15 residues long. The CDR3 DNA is TGTGCCAGCAATGGGGACTCTTCACCCTCCTACGAGCAGTACTTC. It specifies CASNGDSSPSYEQYF. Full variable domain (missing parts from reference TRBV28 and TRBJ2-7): DVKVTQSSRYLVKRTGEKVFLECVQDMDHENMFWYRQDPGLGLRLIYFSYDVKMKEKGDIPEGYSVSREKKERFSLILESASTNQTSMYLCASNGDSSPSYEQYFGPGTRLTVT.

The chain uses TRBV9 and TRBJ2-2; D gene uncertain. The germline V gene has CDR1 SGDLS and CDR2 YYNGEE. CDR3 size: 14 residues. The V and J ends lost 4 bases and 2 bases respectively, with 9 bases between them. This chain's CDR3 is CASSPVRNTGELFF. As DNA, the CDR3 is TGTGCCAGCAGCCCGGTCAGAAACACCGGGGAGCTGTTTTTT.

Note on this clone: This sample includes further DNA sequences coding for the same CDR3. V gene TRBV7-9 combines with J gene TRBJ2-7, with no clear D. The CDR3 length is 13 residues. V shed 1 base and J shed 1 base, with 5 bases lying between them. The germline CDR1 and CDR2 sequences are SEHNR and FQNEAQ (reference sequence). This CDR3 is CASSLVSSYEQYF. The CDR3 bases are TGTGCCAGCAGCTTAGTCAGTTCCTACGAGCAGTACTTC.

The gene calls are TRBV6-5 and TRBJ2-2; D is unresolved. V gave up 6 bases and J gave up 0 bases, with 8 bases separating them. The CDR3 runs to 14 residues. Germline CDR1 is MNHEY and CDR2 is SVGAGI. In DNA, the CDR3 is TGTGCCAGCAGAGGAATCCCGAACACCGGGGAGCTGTTTTTT. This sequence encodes CASRGIPNTGELFF.

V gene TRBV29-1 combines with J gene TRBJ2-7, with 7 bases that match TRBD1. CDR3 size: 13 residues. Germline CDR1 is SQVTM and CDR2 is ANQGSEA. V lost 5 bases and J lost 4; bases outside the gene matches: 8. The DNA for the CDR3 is TGCAGCGTTATATACGAGACAGGGTACGAGCAGTACTTC. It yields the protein CSVIYETGYEQYF.

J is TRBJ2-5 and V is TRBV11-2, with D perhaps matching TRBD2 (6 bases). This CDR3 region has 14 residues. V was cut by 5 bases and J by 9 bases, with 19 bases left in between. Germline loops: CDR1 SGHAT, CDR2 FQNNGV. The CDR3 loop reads CASSLLAHGGAQYF. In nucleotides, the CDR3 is TGTGCCAGCAGCCTTCTAGCCCACGGAGGGGCCCAGTACTTC.

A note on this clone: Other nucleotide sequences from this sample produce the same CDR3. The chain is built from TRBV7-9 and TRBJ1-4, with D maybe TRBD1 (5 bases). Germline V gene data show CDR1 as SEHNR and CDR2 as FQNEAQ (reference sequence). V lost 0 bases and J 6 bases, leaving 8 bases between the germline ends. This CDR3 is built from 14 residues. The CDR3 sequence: CASSLAGADEKLFF. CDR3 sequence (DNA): TGTGCCAGCAGCTTAGCAGGGGCGGATGAAAAACTGTTTTTT.

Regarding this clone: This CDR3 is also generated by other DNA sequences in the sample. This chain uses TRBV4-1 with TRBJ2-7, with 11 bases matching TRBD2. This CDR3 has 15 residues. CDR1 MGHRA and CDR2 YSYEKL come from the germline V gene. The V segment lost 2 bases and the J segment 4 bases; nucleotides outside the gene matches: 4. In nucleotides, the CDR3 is TGCGCCAGCAGCCAATTAGCGGGAGGGAAATACGAGCAGTACTTC. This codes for CASSQLAGGKYEQYF.

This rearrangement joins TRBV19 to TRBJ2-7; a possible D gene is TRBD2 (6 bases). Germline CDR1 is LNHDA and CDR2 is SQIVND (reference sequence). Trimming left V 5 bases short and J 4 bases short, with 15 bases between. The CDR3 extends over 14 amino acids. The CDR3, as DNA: TGTGCCAGTAGTCCCGGGAGCCAAGGATACGAGCAGTACTTC. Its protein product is CASSPGSQGYEQYF. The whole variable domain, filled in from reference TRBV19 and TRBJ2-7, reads DGGITQSPKYLFRKEGQNVTLSCEQNLNHDAMYWYRQDPGQGLRLIYYSQIVNDFQKGDIAEGYSVSREKKESFPLTVTSAQKNPTAFYLCASSPGSQGYEQYFGPGTRLTVT.

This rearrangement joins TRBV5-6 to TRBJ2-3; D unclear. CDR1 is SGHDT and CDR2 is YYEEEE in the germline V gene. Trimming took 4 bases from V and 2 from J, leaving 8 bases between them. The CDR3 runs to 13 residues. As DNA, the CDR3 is TGTGCCAGCAGCGGCGGAACCACAGATACGCAGTATTTT. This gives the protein CASSGGTTDTQYF.

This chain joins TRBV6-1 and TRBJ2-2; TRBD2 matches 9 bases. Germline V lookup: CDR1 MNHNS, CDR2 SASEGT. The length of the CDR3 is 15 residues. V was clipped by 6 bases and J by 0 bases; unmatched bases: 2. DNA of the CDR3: TGTGCCAGCAGGAGACTAGCGGCGAACACCGGGGAGCTGTTTTTT. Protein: CASRRLAANTGELFF.

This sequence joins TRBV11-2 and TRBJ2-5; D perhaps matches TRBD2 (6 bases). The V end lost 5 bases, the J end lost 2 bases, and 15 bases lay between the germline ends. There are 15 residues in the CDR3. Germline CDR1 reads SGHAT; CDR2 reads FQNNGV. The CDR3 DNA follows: TGTGCCAGCAGCCGGGTTGGAGGGAATCAAGAGACCCAGTACTTC. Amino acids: CASSRVGGNQETQYF.

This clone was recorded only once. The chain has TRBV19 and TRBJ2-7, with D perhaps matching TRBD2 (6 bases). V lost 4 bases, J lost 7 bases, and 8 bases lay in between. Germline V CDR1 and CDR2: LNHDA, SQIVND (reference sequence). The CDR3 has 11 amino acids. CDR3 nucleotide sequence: TGTGCCAGTAGTAACGCGGGGGAGCAGTACTTC. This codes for CASSNAGEQYF.

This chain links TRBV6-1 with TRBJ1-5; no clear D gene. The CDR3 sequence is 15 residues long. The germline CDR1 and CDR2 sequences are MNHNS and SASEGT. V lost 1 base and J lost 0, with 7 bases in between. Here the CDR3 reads CASSEGRNSNQPQHF. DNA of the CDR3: TGTGCCAGCAGTGAAGGCAGGAATAGCAATCAGCCCCAGCATTTT.

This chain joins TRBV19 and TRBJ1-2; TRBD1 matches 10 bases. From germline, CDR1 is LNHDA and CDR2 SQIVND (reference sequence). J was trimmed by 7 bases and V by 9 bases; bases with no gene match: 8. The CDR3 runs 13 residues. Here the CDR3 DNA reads TGTGCCAGCAACCCGGGACAGGGGTTTGGCTACACCTTC. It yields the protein CASNPGQGFGYTF.